This record looks at one T cell receptor beta chain sequence and its context. These data belong to a study of blood T cell repertoires in COVID-19. Background on the study: T cells, B-cell-depleted T cells, or PBMCs provided the cDNA or gDNA that served as material.

The V gene's germline CDR1 is LNHDA and CDR2 SQIVND (reference sequence). The J segment lost 4 bases and the V segment lost 10 bases, leaving 6 bases of the junction unmatched. The CDR3 contains 14 residues. Here immunoSEQ multiplex PCR was the method, and the copy in TCRdb shows in-frame clones only, minus some. This sample has about 44,000 clones; approximately 82% occur once, and the top ten carry around 4.4%. Sequencing was done on a sample of peripheral blood. The receptor was isolated from a woman between 65 and 79 years old with acute or convalescent COVID-19. This sequence joins TRBV19 and TRBJ2-1; the match to TRBD1 covers 11 bases. The CDR3 loop reads CATRDRGSYNEQFF. CDR3 coding DNA: TGTGCCACTCGGGACAGGGGGTCGTACAATGAGCAGTTCTTC.